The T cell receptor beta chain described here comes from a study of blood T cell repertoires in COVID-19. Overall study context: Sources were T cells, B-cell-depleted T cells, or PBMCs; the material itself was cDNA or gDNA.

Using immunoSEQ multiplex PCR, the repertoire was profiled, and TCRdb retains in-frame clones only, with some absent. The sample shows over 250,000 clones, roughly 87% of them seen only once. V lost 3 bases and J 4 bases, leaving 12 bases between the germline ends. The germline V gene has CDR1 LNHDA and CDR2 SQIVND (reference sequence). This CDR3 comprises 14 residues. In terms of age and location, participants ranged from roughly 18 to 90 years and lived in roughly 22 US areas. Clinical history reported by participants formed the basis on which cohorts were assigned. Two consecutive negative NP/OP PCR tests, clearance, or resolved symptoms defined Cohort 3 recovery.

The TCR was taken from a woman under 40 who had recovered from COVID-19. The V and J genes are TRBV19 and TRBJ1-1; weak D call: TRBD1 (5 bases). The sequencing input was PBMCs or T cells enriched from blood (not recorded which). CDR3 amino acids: CASSMYDRTTEAFF. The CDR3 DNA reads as TGTGCCAGTAGTATGTATGACAGAACCACTGAAGCTTTCTTT. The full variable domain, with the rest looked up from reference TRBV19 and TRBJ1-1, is DGGITQSPKYLFRKEGQNVTLSCEQNLNHDAMYWYRQDPGQGLRLIYYSQIVNDFQKGDIAEGYSVSREKKESFPLTVTSAQKNPTAFYLCASSMYDRTTEAFFGQGTRLTVV.